This T cell receptor beta chain originates from a study of T cells after yellow fever vaccination. Study-wide findings and caveats: Just a small share of clonotypes turned up in the CD4 compartment as well as the CD8 compartment. Bulk-population clonotypes that are abundant could appear as contaminants in FACS-sorted repertoires. Booster sampling recovered most clones from primary vaccination (roughly 96% CD4, approximately 88% CD8).

The CDR3 runs to 14 residues. V dropped 6 bases and J dropped 2 bases, with 15 bases sitting between them. Germline values: CDR1 DFQATT, CDR2 SNEGSKA (reference sequence). This clonotype was seen repeatedly, ten times or more. No antigen is known for it. In making TCR cDNA, 5'RACE template switching added a universal primer site and UMIs to it. Via MiXCR, TCRdb re-called the 5' RACE reads, giving one row per CDR3 protein. In the table there are fewer than 650,000 distinct CDR3 sequences, around a fifth of which are singletons. The J gene is TRBJ2-3, the V gene TRBV20-1; D is possibly TRBD1 (5 bases). The sample here was PBMCs, taken 21 days after the first yellow fever vaccination. This receptor was obtained from a man younger than 35 who received the YFV17D yellow fever vaccine. The CDR3 DNA is TGCAGTGCCCCTAGACAGAGCTCCACAGATACGCAGTATTTT. This translates into CSAPRQSSTDTQYF.